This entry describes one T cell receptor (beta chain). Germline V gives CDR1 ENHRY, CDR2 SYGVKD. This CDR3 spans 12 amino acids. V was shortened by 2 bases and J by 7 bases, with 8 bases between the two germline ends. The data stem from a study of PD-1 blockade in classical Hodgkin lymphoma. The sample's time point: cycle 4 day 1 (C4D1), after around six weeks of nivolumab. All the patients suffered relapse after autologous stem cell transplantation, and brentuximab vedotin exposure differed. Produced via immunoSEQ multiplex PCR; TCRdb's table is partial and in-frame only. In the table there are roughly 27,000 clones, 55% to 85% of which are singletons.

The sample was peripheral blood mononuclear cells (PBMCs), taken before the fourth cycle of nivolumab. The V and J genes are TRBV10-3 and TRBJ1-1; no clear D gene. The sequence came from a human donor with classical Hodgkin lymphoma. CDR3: CAISENRVEAFF. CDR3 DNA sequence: TGTGCCATCAGTGAGAACAGAGTTGAAGCTTTCTTT.